These 32 T cell receptor beta chains came from one sample sequenced in a study of blood T cell repertoires in COVID-19. Sequencing was performed with immunoSEQ multiplex PCR; in TCRdb, only in-frame clones are kept and a portion is missing. Of tens of thousands of clones listed, around 85% are singletons. The sample taken for sequencing was peripheral blood. The receptors here all came from a man aged 45-60 years with active COVID-19.

This clone was detected only a few times. The gene calls are TRBV7-2 and TRBJ2-7; 11 positions agree with TRBD2. Germline CDR1 reads SGHTA; CDR2 reads FQGNSA. With 3 bases clipped from V and 7 bases from J, the junction kept 8 bases outside the gene matches. The CDR3 sequence is 15 residues long. This CDR3 reads CASSFISGGAEEQYF. The CDR3 DNA reads as TGTGCCAGCAGCTTCATTAGCGGGGGGGCGGAGGAGCAGTACTTC.

The chain carries TRBV29-1 and TRBJ2-7; 9 positions match TRBD2. The trim removed 7 bases at V and 3 bases at J, leaving 4 bases unmatched. CDR1 is SQVTM, CDR2 ANQGSEA, per germline. The CDR3 extends over 12 amino acids. CDR3 region: CSAETSGYEQYF. CDR3 nucleotides: TGCAGCGCCGAGACTAGCGGCTACGAGCAGTACTTC.

The chain is built from TRBV3-1 (or the pseudogene TRBV3-2) and TRBJ1-6, with D possibly matching TRBD1 (6 bases). Germline CDR1 and CDR2: LGHDT and YNNKEL (reference sequence). Trimming cost V 2 bases and J 9 bases, with 11 bases left between them. This CDR3 has 14 residues. The CDR3 nucleotides read TGTGCCAGCAGCCAACAGGGGTATCGTTCACCCCTCCACTTT. Translating it yields CASSQQGYRSPLHF.

This chain joins TRBV5-1 and TRBJ2-5; 10 bases align to TRBD2. The CDR3 length is 14 residues. Germline lookup yields CDR1 SGHRS and CDR2 YFSETQ. V was pared by 1 base and J by 6 bases, with 3 bases of the junction left unmatched. The CDR3: CASSLTSGEKTQYF. The CDR3 DNA reads TGCGCCAGCAGCTTGACTAGCGGGGAAAAGACCCAGTACTTC.

The chain employs TRBV6-2 or TRBV6-3 and TRBJ2-7; D unclear. Germline V gene lookup returns CDR1 MNHEY and CDR2 SVGEGT. The CDR3 has 12 residues. Trimming left V 0 bases short and J 12 bases short, with 12 bases between. CDR3 nucleotides: TGTGCCAGCAGTTACTCACTGGCGGCTTTGTACTTC. Residues: CASSYSLAALYF.

The chain uses TRBV4-1 and TRBJ2-3, with 9 bases aligning to TRBD2. V was clipped by 1 base and J by 2 bases; unmatched bases: 4. The CDR3 runs to 16 residues. Germline CDR1 MGHRA, CDR2 YSYEKL. The CDR3, as DNA: TGCGCCAGCAGCCAAGGTCTAGCGGGGATCACAGATACGCAGTATTTT. Translated: CASSQGLAGITDTQYF.

The chain combines TRBV7-2 with TRBJ2-5; TRBD2 is a possible D gene (5 bases). Trimming removed 3 bases from V and 7 bases from J, with 6 bases in between. CDR1 and CDR2 from the germline V gene are SGHTA and FQGNSA. This CDR3 is 11 amino acids long. The CDR3 nucleotides are TGTGCCAGCAGCTTTCGGGGGACCCAGTACTTC. It specifies CASSFRGTQYF.

The genes are TRBV5-4 and TRBJ1-3; D not resolved. The germline V and J ends were trimmed by 4 bases and 2 bases, with 13 bases remaining between them. CDR1 is SGHNT, CDR2 YYREEE, per germline (reference sequence). The CDR3 is made up of 15 amino acids. Here the CDR3 DNA reads TGTGCCAGCAGCAATAACGGGGTCACTGGAAACACCATATATTTT. This encodes CASSNNGVTGNTIYF.

The rearrangement joins TRBV9 to TRBJ1-1, with 9 bases aligning to TRBD1. The V gene's germline CDR1 is SGDLS and CDR2 YYNGEE. V was clipped by 0 bases and J by 5 bases; unmatched bases: 2. The CDR3 is 14 amino acids. CDR3 loop: CASSVEGTGTEAFF. The CDR3 DNA reads TGTGCCAGCAGCGTAGAGGGGACAGGGACTGAAGCTTTCTTT.

As DNA, the CDR3 is TGCGCCAGCAGTGGGCAGGCTAACTATGGCTACACCTTC. It translates to CASSGQANYGYTF. V is TRBV10-2 and J is TRBJ1-2; D is unclear. The CDR3 spans 13 residues. Germline assignment: CDR1 WSHSY and CDR2 SAAADI. Between the trimmed V and J ends, which lost 4 bases and 0 bases, there was a span of 6 bases.

This clone was observed a single time. V gene TRBV2 combines with J gene TRBJ2-2; 8 bases fit TRBD1. The trim removed 8 bases at V and 2 bases at J, leaving 4 bases unmatched. This CDR3 comprises 14 residues. The germline gives CDR1 SNHLY, CDR2 FYNNEI. CDR3: CASQDRANTGELFF. CDR3 in DNA: TGTGCCAGCCAGGACAGGGCTAACACCGGGGAGCTGTTTTTT.

This chain joins TRBV9 and TRBJ2-5; weak D call: TRBD2 (5 bases). The length of the CDR3 is 16 residues. Germline V gene lookup returns CDR1 SGDLS and CDR2 YYNGEE. Trimming shortened V by 2 bases and J by 5 bases, and 19 bases separated the two germline ends. CDR3 in DNA: TGTGCCAGCAGCGTCGAAGGGCGACTCCGAGGGGAGACCCAGTACTTC. As protein: CASSVEGRLRGETQYF.

This rearrangement joins TRBV28 to TRBJ2-5; 9 bases match TRBD1. Germline CDR1 reads MDHEN; CDR2 reads SYDVKM. After removal of 6 bases from V and 7 bases from J, the junction contained 6 bases not matched to a gene. This CDR3 is built from 13 residues. The CDR3 DNA is TGTGCCAGCAGACCACTGGGACAGGGGACCCAGTACTTC. Translation: CASRPLGQGTQYF.

This chain connects TRBV3-1 (or the pseudogene TRBV3-2) to TRBJ2-5; 11 positions agree with TRBD2. CDR3 length equals 16 residues. CDR1 and CDR2 from the germline V gene are LGHDT and YNNKEL (reference sequence). The trim removed 1 base at V and 4 bases at J, leaving 5 bases unmatched. The CDR3 DNA is TGTGCCAGCAGCCAAGTAGCGGGGGGGACGGGAGAGACCCAGTACTTC. Translation: CASSQVAGGTGETQYF.

This clone came up a few times. The chain links TRBV20-1 to TRBJ2-7, with a weak D call TRBD1 (5 bases). Trimming took off 4 bases at V and 6 bases at J, with 10 bases between the two ends. This CDR3 is 11 amino acids long. Germline V gene sequence: CDR1 DFQATT, CDR2 SNEGSKA (reference sequence). In DNA, the CDR3 is TGCAGTGCTACGGACACCCTCGAGCAGTACTTC. It specifies CSATDTLEQYF.

This clone was recorded once. This chain links TRBV11-3 with TRBJ1-1; D call uncertain. The germline gives CDR1 SGHNT, CDR2 YENEEA. The CDR3 is made up of 13 amino acids. V was cut by 1 base and J by 6 bases, with 9 bases left in between. CDR3 sequence reads: CASSLVREAEAFF. In DNA form, the CDR3 reads TGTGCCAGCAGCTTAGTGAGGGAAGCTGAAGCTTTCTTT.

The J gene is TRBJ2-5, the V gene TRBV3-1 (or the pseudogene TRBV3-2), with 8 positions matching TRBD2. After removal of 0 bases from V and 5 bases from J, the junction contained 5 bases not matched to a gene. There are 15 residues in the CDR3. Germline V gene sequence: CDR1 LGHDT, CDR2 YNNKEL (reference sequence). As DNA, the CDR3 is TGTGCCAGCAGCCAAGACCAGCGGGGGTGGGAGACCCAGTACTTC. It yields the protein CASSQDQRGWETQYF.

This chain links TRBV25-1 with TRBJ2-3, with 10 bases lining up with TRBD2. Germline CDR1 MGHDK, CDR2 SYGVNS. J lost 5 bases, V lost 4 bases, and 9 bases had no gene match. The CDR3 contains 16 residues. The DNA for the CDR3 is TGTGCCAGCAGTGGCATAGCGGGGGGACCTATAGATACGCAGTATTTT. It codes for CASSGIAGGPIDTQYF.

The chain combines TRBV5-4 with TRBJ2-7; perhaps TRBD2 as D (5 bases). Trimming took 4 bases from V and 7 from J, leaving 18 bases between them. The CDR3 covers 14 residues. Germline CDR1 is SGHNT and CDR2 is YYREEE (reference sequence). In DNA, the CDR3 is TGTGCCAGCAGCCGGACTGATCCTCCTGTAGAGCAGTACTTC. Protein sequence: CASSRTDPPVEQYF.

The rearrangement links TRBV7-2 to TRBJ2-2; D is unresolved. CDR1 SGHTA and CDR2 FQGNSA come from the germline V gene. This CDR3 comprises 11 residues. Trimming pared 7 bases from V and 7 bases from J, leaving 7 bases between. DNA for the CDR3: TGTGCCAGCACCCCGGGCGGGGAGCTGTTTTTT. Its translation: CASTPGGELFF.

This clone was picked up one time. The chain's CDR3 is CASSLAREYEQYF. As DNA, the CDR3 is TGTGCCAGCAGCTTAGCGCGGGAATACGAGCAGTACTTC. The chain couples TRBV7-8 to TRBJ2-7; tentatively, D is TRBD2 (6 bases). The V gene lost 0 bases and the J gene lost 4 bases, with 7 bases spanning the gap. This CDR3 has 13 amino acids. Germline values: CDR1 SGHVS, CDR2 FQNEAQ.

V and J are TRBV28 and TRBJ2-2; the D gene is possibly TRBD2 (5 bases). Germline V gene data show CDR1 as MDHEN and CDR2 as SYDVKM. Deletions cut 1 base from V and 4 bases from J, with 10 bases between. The CDR3 runs to 15 residues. The DNA for the CDR3 is TGTGCCAGCAGTTTATTGCTGAGGGTCACCGGGGAGCTGTTTTTT. Translated, it gives CASSLLLRVTGELFF.

The chain uses TRBV7-8 and TRBJ2-1; possible D gene TRBD1, 7 bases. CDR1 SGHVS and CDR2 FQNEAQ come from the germline V gene. This CDR3 is 16 amino acids long. V lost 0 bases, J lost 2 bases, and 11 bases lay in between. The CDR3 loop is CASSLAGGTAYNEQFF. The DNA of the CDR3 is TGTGCCAGCAGCTTAGCAGGAGGGACAGCCTACAATGAGCAGTTCTTC.

The gene calls are TRBV3-1 (or the pseudogene TRBV3-2) and TRBJ2-5, with 9 bases lining up with TRBD2. The germline CDR1 and CDR2 sequences are LGHDT and YNNKEL (reference sequence). The V segment lost 3 bases and the J segment 4 bases; nucleotides outside the gene matches: 3. The CDR3 is made up of 14 amino acids. CDR3 DNA sequence: TGTGCCAGCAGCCACGCGGGGGGGTCAGAGACCCAGTACTTC. Its translation: CASSHAGGSETQYF.

The chain links TRBV29-1 to TRBJ1-2; tentatively, D is TRBD1 (5 bases). V lost 2 bases, J lost 4 bases, and 17 bases lay in between. The germline V gene has CDR1 SQVTM and CDR2 ANQGSEA. The CDR3 runs to 15 residues. DNA of the CDR3: TGCAGCGTTGAACTGGCCGGGGCCGGGGGCTATGGCTACACCTTC. This sequence encodes CSVELAGAGGYGYTF.

The chain carries TRBV11-2 and TRBJ1-5; TRBD1 is a possible D gene (5 bases). V was pared by 3 bases and J by 3 bases, with 12 bases between. Per germline, CDR1 SGHAT and CDR2 FQNNGV. CDR3 length: 15 residues. DNA for the CDR3: TGTGCCAGCAGCTTTGGGGCAGGGAACAATCAGCCCCAGCATTTT. Residues: CASSFGAGNNQPQHF.

The V gene is TRBV7-9, the J gene TRBJ1-3; D is unresolved. Germline lookup yields CDR1 SEHNR and CDR2 FQNEAQ (reference sequence). This CDR3 region has 17 residues. V was trimmed by 0 bases and J by 1 base, leaving 13 bases between them. CDR3 residues: CASSLAKWQESGNTIYF. Written as DNA, the CDR3 is TGTGCCAGCAGCTTAGCTAAGTGGCAGGAATCTGGAAACACCATATATTTT. Full variable domain (remainder filled in from reference TRBV7-9 and TRBJ1-3): DTGVSQNPRHKITKRGQNVTFRCDPISEHNRLYWYRQTLGQGPEFLTYFQNEAQLEKSRLLSDRFSAERPKGSFSTLEIQRTEQGDSAMYLCASSLAKWQESGNTIYFGEGSWLTVV.

DNA of the CDR3: TGCGCCAGCAGCTTGGGCGGAACAAACTCCTACGAGCAGTACTTC. This translates into CASSLGGTNSYEQYF. The chain has TRBV5-1 and TRBJ2-7, with D unresolved. The germline gives CDR1 SGHRS, CDR2 YFSETQ. The CDR3 spans 15 residues. The V end was cut by 0 bases, the J end by 0 bases, with 10 bases between.

This rearrangement joins TRBV4-1 to TRBJ2-3; no reliable D call. CDR1 and CDR2 from the germline V gene are MGHRA and YSYEKL. The CDR3 is 16 residues long. Between the trimmed V and J ends, which lost 0 bases and 0 bases, there was a span of 10 bases. CDR3 sequence: CASSQEWRPSTDTQYF. CDR3 DNA sequence: TGCGCCAGCAGCCAAGAATGGCGGCCTAGCACAGATACGCAGTATTTT.

The V gene is TRBV15, the J gene TRBJ2-1; D is possibly TRBD1 (5 bases). The germline gives CDR1 LNHNV, CDR2 YYDKDF (reference sequence). Trimming removed 1 base from V and 5 bases from J, with 9 bases in between. This CDR3 has 14 residues. CDR3: CATSRVQVHNEQFF. The CDR3 nucleotides are TGTGCCACCAGCAGAGTACAGGTTCACAATGAGCAGTTCTTC.

The V gene is TRBV10-2, the J gene TRBJ2-6; TRBD1 aligns across 7 bases. The CDR3 extends over 15 amino acids. Germline V lookup: CDR1 WSHSY, CDR2 SAAADI. Trimming at V came to 6 bases and at J to 0 bases, leaving 2 bases not matched to a gene. In DNA, the CDR3 is TGCGCCAGCAGAGGGGGCGTCTCTGGGGCCAACGTCCTGACTTTC. Amino acids: CASRGGVSGANVLTF.

This chain connects TRBV5-1 to TRBJ1-2, with D tentatively TRBD1 (6 bases). There are 15 residues in the CDR3. Germline V lookup: CDR1 SGHRS, CDR2 YFSETQ. V was trimmed by 4 bases and J by 8 bases, leaving 21 bases between them. In nucleotides, the CDR3 is TGCGCCAGCAGCCCGAAGGGGGACGGTCTTCGGGGCTACACCTTC. Its translation: CASSPKGDGLRGYTF.